The T cell receptor (beta chain) described here comes from a study of OX40 agonist ivuxolimab in advanced cancers. Whole-study context: A diagnosis of hepatocellular carcinoma, melanoma, renal cell or head and neck cancer was present in dose-escalation patients. Partial response was recorded in three patients: one hepatocellular carcinoma and two cutaneous melanoma cases.

The CDR3 has 16 amino acids. The germline CDR1 and CDR2 sequences are MDHEN and SYDVKM. V lost 6 bases and J lost 4, with 19 bases in between. Repertoires were generated with immunoSEQ multiplex PCR, while TCRdb's copy carries only in-frame clones and drops some. The sample has around 84,000 clones, less than 85% seen once. Sampled blood was obtained at baseline, cycle 4 day 1, and cycle 7 day 1. The input for sequencing was CD4+ or CD8+ T cells sorted from blood, taken in a trial of the OX40 agonist ivuxolimab. The rearrangement links TRBV28 to TRBJ1-5, with TRBD1 as a possible D gene (5 bases). This receptor was taken from an adult with an advanced solid tumor such as melanoma, head and neck, liver or kidney cancer. CDR3 protein: CASSIGGINPNQPQHF. CDR3 DNA: TGTGCCAGCAGCATCGGGGGGATCAATCCTAATCAGCCCCAGCATTTT.